Listed below are T cell receptor beta chains from one sample, sequenced in a study of T cell repertoires in cytomegalovirus infection. In TCRdb, the reads were re-called with MiXCR into one record per CDR3 protein. The sample records fewer than 550,000 distinct CDR3 sequences, 31% being singletons. Sample: PBMCs. The receptors were sampled from a human donor in good health (CMV status not recorded). Some clones in this sample may be carry-over from other donors' samples. Both conserved end residues are part of each CDR3. The D gene is left open where the match is weak. Not every row has a clone size; where given, it reads once, few, many or a size class.

>TRBV2|TRBD2|TRBJ2-1|.
CASGLAKYNEQFF
TGTGCCAGTGGACTAGCCAAATACAATGAGCAGTTCTTC
>TRBV2|TRBD1|TRBJ2-2|.
CASSDRGLSGELFF
TGTGCCAGCAGCGACAGGGGACTCTCCGGGGAGCTGTTTTTT
>TRBV20-1|.|TRBJ2-7|.
CSPFLGAYYEQYF
TGCAGTCCTTTTTTGGGCGCCTACTACGAGCAGTACTTC
>TRBV5-5|.|TRBJ2-2|.
CASSSGRISNTGELFF
TGTGCCAGCAGCTCCGGACGGATATCTAACACCGGGGAGCTGTTTTTT
>TRBV10-2|.|TRBJ1-1|few
CASWGWGSDTEAFF
TGCGCCAGCTGGGGATGGGGGTCCGACACTGAAGCTTTCTTT
>TRBV11-2|TRBD2|TRBJ2-5|few
CASSFTAGGQETQYF
TGTGCCAGCAGCTTTACAGCGGGAGGGCAGGAGACCCAGTACTTC
>TRBV25-1|TRBD1|TRBJ1-2|.
CASSSGGTGGYGYTF
TGTGCCAGCAGCAGCGGGGGGACAGGGGGGTATGGCTACACCTTC
>TRBV24-1|.|TRBJ2-7|few
CATSDSRGEQYF
TGTGCCACCAGTGATTCCCGAGGGGAGCAGTACTTC
>TRBV6-1|TRBD2|TRBJ2-7|few
CASSALAGGQDEQYF
TGTGCCAGCAGTGCCCTGGCGGGGGGCCAGGACGAGCAGTACTTC
>TRBV19|TRBD2|TRBJ2-5|few
CASSNGLAGETQYF
TGTGCCAGTAGTAACGGACTAGCCGGAGAGACCCAGTACTTC
>TRBV28|.|TRBJ1-1|few
CASRPAVGAGVRAFF
TGTGCCAGCAGACCGGCCGTGGGGGCTGGGGTAAGGGCTTTCTTT
>TRBV18|.|TRBJ1-2|.
CASSPKKYHRDYTF
TGTGCCAGCTCACCAAAAAAATACCACCGGGACTACACCTTC
>TRBV29-1|.|TRBJ2-2|.
CSVLGHANTGELFF
TGCAGCGTTCTTGGACACGCGAACACCGGGGAGCTGTTTTTT
>TRBV4-1|.|TRBJ1-1|.
CASSKVPRWGNTEAFF
TGCGCCAGCAGTAAGGTCCCACGCTGGGGGAACACTGAAGCTTTCTTT
>TRBV6-5|.|TRBJ2-7|.
CASSYSREVDEQYF
TGTGCCAGCAGTTACTCGAGGGAGGTAGACGAGCAGTACTTC
>TRBV12-3/TRBV12-4|TRBD1|TRBJ2-2|.
CASSLTGPGELFF
TGTGCCAGCAGTTTGACAGGGCCCGGGGAGCTGTTTTTT
>TRBV12-3/TRBV12-4|.|TRBJ2-3|.
CASSQGTTDTQYF
TGTGCCAGCAGTCAGGGGACAACAGATACGCAGTATTTT
>TRBV7-2|.|TRBJ1-4|once
CASTGQLGETPFF
TGTGCCAGCACCGGACAGTTGGGCGAAACACCGTTTTTT
>TRBV7-3|.|TRBJ2-3|few
CASSSWARGTDTQYF
TGTGCCAGCAGCTCTTGGGCCCGGGGGACAGATACGCAGTATTTT
>TRBV6-2/TRBV6-3|.|TRBJ1-2|.
CASTVGGVHVYTF
TGTGCCAGCACCGTGGGGGGAGTACATGTCTACACCTTC
>TRBV5-1|TRBD1|TRBJ2-5|.
CASSLWGTEETQYF
TGCGCCAGCAGCTTGTGGGGGACAGAAGAGACCCAGTACTTC
>TRBV28|.|TRBJ2-3|.
CASSLLHFKQGSADTQYF
TGTGCCAGCAGTTTACTTCATTTTAAGCAGGGCAGCGCAGATACGCAGTATTTT
>TRBV12-3/TRBV12-4|TRBD2|TRBJ2-1|.
CASSPPGTRIDYNEQFF
TGTGCCAGCAGCCCACCCGGGACTAGAATAGATTACAATGAGCAGTTCTTC
>TRBV3-1|.|TRBJ1-2|.
CASSQESGYPNYGYTF
TGTGCCAGCAGCCAAGAGTCGGGATATCCTAACTATGGCTACACCTTC